The 26 T cell receptor beta chains below all came from one sample that was sequenced in a study of persistence of HIV-infected CD4 T cells (dated by TCRdb to about 2020). The treatment or condition tag for this specimen amounts to: suppressive antiretroviral therapy. Cells were stimulated with a pool of overlapping HIV-1 Gag 15-mer peptides at about 1 ug per peptide per mL. Memory CD4+ T cells that did not respond, being CD40L-negative, CD69-negative and CD45RO-high, were sorted as memory populations depleted of antigen-responding cells. Antigens for these TCRs are unknown. TCRbeta repertoires were sequenced from genomic DNA with the immunoSEQ hsTCRB assay version 4 in survey mode. The table comes from immuneACCESS by way of TCRdb, which keeps in-frame sequences with V and J called. Part of the clones is missing from these tables; in studies checked, under half for an unresolved V gene and the rest for unknown reasons. This sample holds tens of thousands of clones; 65% to 80% were observed only once. Of the sample, under 2% is held by the ten largest clones.

The starting material was CD4+ T cells sorted from PBMCs after 18-hour stimulation, obtained from a patient who received antiretroviral therapy. The sample's cell subset or site label, decoded: CD40L-CD69- CD45RO-high memory CD4 T cells not responding to Gag peptides. Receptors originate from an adult man with HIV who was CMV-seropositive.

The chain joins TRBV15 to TRBJ1-4; D uncertain. This CDR3 has 13 residues. Trimming left V 0 bases short and J 8 bases short, with 7 bases between. CDR1 LNHNV and CDR2 YYDKDF come from the germline V gene (reference sequence). CDR3 sequence reads: CATSRDPYEKLFF. The CDR3 DNA reads as TGTGCCACCAGCAGAGACCCCTACGAAAAACTGTTTTTT.

The chain is built from TRBV3-1 (or the pseudogene TRBV3-2) and TRBJ1-5; 8 nucleotides line up with TRBD1. Germline V gene lookup returns CDR1 LGHDT and CDR2 YNNKEL (reference sequence). This CDR3 has 13 amino acids. V dropped 2 bases and J dropped 8; count of bases not matched to a gene: 2. CDR3 sequence: CASSQNRGEPQHF. In DNA, the CDR3 is TGTGCCAGCAGCCAAAACAGGGGGGAGCCCCAGCATTTT.

This rearrangement joins TRBV15 to TRBJ2-7, with 7 bases aligning to TRBD1. CDR3 length equals 14 residues. V shed 4 bases, J shed 4 bases, and the junction held 7 bases outside the gene matches. Germline CDR1 and CDR2: LNHNV and YYDKDF (reference sequence). CDR3 bases: TGTGCCACCAGCATGGAGGACAGGCCGTACGAGCAGTACTTC. Its translation is CATSMEDRPYEQYF.

The rearrangement joins TRBV28 to TRBJ1-1; 11 positions agree with TRBD1. Germline CDR1 and CDR2: MDHEN and SYDVKM. This CDR3 is 17 amino acids long. The V gene end was trimmed by 3 bases and the J gene end by 2 bases; junction bases not matched to a gene: 8. Written as DNA, the CDR3 is TGTGCCAGCAGTTTGGGGACAGGGGGAAGGAGAAACACTGAAGCTTTCTTT. Translated: CASSLGTGGRRNTEAFF. The whole variable domain, remainder taken from reference TRBV28 and TRBJ1-1, is DVKVTQSSRYLVKRTGEKVFLECVQDMDHENMFWYRQDPGLGLRLIYFSYDVKMKEKGDIPEGYSVSREKKERFSLILESASTNQTSMYLCASSLGTGGRRNTEAFFGQGTRLTVV.

The chain employs TRBV10-3 and TRBJ2-6; D is tentatively TRBD1 or TRBD2 (6 bases each). V lost 4 bases and J lost 0, with 16 bases in between. The germline V gene encodes CDR1 ENHRY and CDR2 SYGVKD. This CDR3 is 18 amino acids long. CDR3 protein: CAISAGAGGGSGANVLTF. DNA of the CDR3: TGTGCCATCAGTGCGGGGGCAGGTGGGGGCTCTGGGGCCAACGTCCTGACTTTC.

The table lists this clone with a count of one. This chain links TRBV7-9 with TRBJ2-2, with 8 bases that match TRBD2. The CDR3 contains 15 residues. From germline, CDR1 is SEHNR and CDR2 FQNEAQ (reference sequence). With V trimmed by 5 bases and J by 7 bases, 9 bases remained unmatched. CDR3 DNA: TGTGCCAGCAGCCACGGACTAGCTTGGGTCGGGGAGCTGTTTTTT. It encodes CASSHGLAWVGELFF.

V is TRBV18 and J is TRBJ1-1; D gene ambiguous. The germline V gene has CDR1 KGHSH and CDR2 LQKENI. This CDR3 region has 16 residues. V was shortened by 0 bases and J by 0 bases, with 11 bases between the two germline ends. The chain's CDR3 is CASSPPSRRVNTEAFF. CDR3 nucleotides: TGTGCCAGCTCACCACCGTCCCGGAGGGTGAACACTGAAGCTTTCTTT.

The chain joins TRBV6-6 to TRBJ1-1; 7 bases agree with TRBD1. CDR3 size: 15 residues. CDR1 MNHNY and CDR2 SVGAGI come from the germline V gene (reference sequence). J gave up 3 bases and V 2 bases, and 6 bases lay outside the gene matches. CDR3 amino acids: CASSYGGRGYTEAFF. CDR3 nucleotides: TGTGCCAGCAGTTACGGCGGCAGGGGGTACACTGAAGCTTTCTTT.

The chain couples TRBV6-1 to TRBJ2-2, with TRBD2 identical over 9 bases. This CDR3 is 16 amino acids long. In germline, CDR1 is MNHNS, CDR2 SASEGT. V lost 4 bases to trimming and J lost 6 bases; unmatched junction nucleotides: 9. The CDR3 coding sequence is TGTGCCAGCAGTGTATGGCGGGGGGGAGGTGCCGGGGAGCTGTTTTTT. It encodes CASSVWRGGGAGELFF.

The chain has TRBV6-2 or TRBV6-3 and TRBJ1-2; unclear D gene. Trimming left V 4 bases short and J 1 base short, with 7 bases between. CDR1 is MNHEY, CDR2 SVGEGT, per germline. This CDR3 comprises 13 residues. The CDR3 protein is CASSWSYNYGYTF. The CDR3 coding sequence is TGTGCCAGCAGTTGGTCTTATAACTATGGCTACACCTTC.

The gene calls are TRBV18 and TRBJ1-2, with a weak D call TRBD1 (6 bases). In germline, CDR1 is KGHSH, CDR2 LQKENI. V was shortened by 3 bases and J by 7 bases, with 12 bases between the two germline ends. CDR3 length: 13 amino acids. The CDR3 nucleotides read TGTGCCAGCTCACCTCTTGGACAGAGTGGCTACACCTTC. It yields the protein CASSPLGQSGYTF.

This chain links TRBV28 with TRBJ1-2; tentatively, D is TRBD1 (5 bases). Trimming took off 5 bases at V and 5 bases at J, with 18 bases between the two ends. Per the germline V gene, CDR1 is MDHEN and CDR2 is SYDVKM. The CDR3 extends over 15 amino acids. The CDR3: CASSTRGGSGYGYTF. CDR3 DNA sequence: TGTGCCAGCAGTACCCGGGGGGGGTCTGGATATGGCTACACCTTC.

This clone was seen once. J is TRBJ1-1 and V is TRBV15; D is unclear. Trimming cost V 0 bases and J 7 bases, with 12 bases left between them. Germline CDR1 and CDR2: LNHNV and YYDKDF (reference sequence). This CDR3 is 14 amino acids long. CDR3 in amino acids: CATSRDLGPFEAFF. The CDR3 DNA is TGTGCCACCAGCAGAGATCTCGGGCCTTTTGAAGCTTTCTTT.

J is TRBJ1-2 and V is TRBV5-8; a weak D match, TRBD1 (6 bases). Germline assignment: CDR1 SGHTS and CDR2 YDEGEE. CDR3 length: 15 residues. Trimming pared 7 bases from V and 8 bases from J, leaving 24 bases between. CDR3 in amino acids: CASYTPTGSTQGYTF. In DNA, the CDR3 is TGTGCCAGCTATACCCCGACAGGATCTACCCAGGGCTACACCTTC.

This chain connects TRBV27 to TRBJ1-1; TRBD1 might be the D (5 bases). V lost 7 bases and J lost 4, with 13 bases in between. CDR1 MNHEY and CDR2 SMNVEV come from the germline V gene (reference sequence). The CDR3 runs 13 residues. The CDR3 here is CASNPGGGTEAFF. For the CDR3, the DNA is TGTGCCAGCAATCCTGGGGGTGGCACTGAAGCTTTCTTT.

The rearrangement links TRBV7-3 to TRBJ1-1; D is unclear. Looked up from germline, CDR1 is SGHTA and CDR2 is FQGTGA. CDR3 length equals 14 residues. The V and J ends lost 5 bases and 7 bases respectively, with 17 bases between them. This chain's CDR3 is CASSPSVRTSEAFF. CDR3 bases: TGTGCCAGCAGCCCGTCAGTGAGAACAAGTGAAGCTTTCTTT.

CDR3 coding DNA: TGTGCCAGCAGTTTGGGCCCGACTCCTCAAGAGACCCAGTACTTC. It is translated as CASSLGPTPQETQYF. V and J are TRBV28 and TRBJ2-5; D unclear. V lost 3 bases to trimming and J lost 2 bases, with 13 bases between them. The CDR3 loop spans 15 amino acids. Germline V CDR1 and CDR2: MDHEN, SYDVKM.

This chain uses TRBV19 with TRBJ2-3, with D uncertain. The CDR3 extends over 18 amino acids. V was cut by 5 bases and J by 0 bases, with 21 bases left in between. Germline V lookup: CDR1 LNHDA, CDR2 SQIVND (reference sequence). The CDR3 sequence: CASSPRMGNFRSTDTQYF. In DNA form, the CDR3 reads TGTGCCAGTAGTCCCCGTATGGGGAACTTTCGGAGCACAGATACGCAGTATTTT.

This clone came up a few times. The chain links TRBV2 to TRBJ2-2; D is uncertain. The V and J ends lost 2 bases and 7 bases respectively, with 14 bases between them. From germline, CDR1 is SNHLY and CDR2 FYNNEI. The CDR3 is made up of 15 amino acids. CDR3 in DNA: TGTGCCAGCAGTGAACTAAACCCTCTGAGCGGGGAGCTGTTTTTT. Its translation: CASSELNPLSGELFF. Filled out from reference TRBV2 and TRBJ2-2, the complete variable domain reads EPEVTQTPSHQVTQMGQEVILRCVPISNHLYFYWYRQILGQKVEFLVSFYNNEISEKSEIFDDQFSVERPDGSNFTLKIRSTKLEDSAMYFCASSELNPLSGELFFGEGSRLTVL.

This clone came up once. The V gene is TRBV29-1, the J gene TRBJ1-2; D ambiguous. The length of the CDR3 is 12 residues. Trimming removed 0 bases from V and 8 bases from J, with 10 bases in between. Germline-derived CDR1 and CDR2 are SQVTM and ANQGSEA. This chain's CDR3 is CSVEDTSGGYTF. In DNA form, the CDR3 reads TGCAGCGTTGAAGACACCTCGGGAGGCTACACCTTC. Combining the CDR3 with reference TRBV29-1 and TRBJ1-2 gives the whole variable domain SAVISQKPSRDICQRGTSLTIQCQVDSQVTMMFWYRQQPGQSLTLIATANQGSEATYESGFVIDKFPISRPNLTFSTLTVSNMSPEDSSIYLCSVEDTSGGYTFGSGTRLTVV.

The V gene is TRBV5-4, the J gene TRBJ1-1, with D possibly TRBD1 on 5 matching bases. This CDR3 contains 16 residues. Trimming took off 0 bases at V and 1 base at J, with 13 bases between the two ends. The V gene's germline CDR1 is SGHNT and CDR2 YYREEE (reference sequence). The CDR3 sequence is CASSLGSGVSNTEAFF. In DNA form, the CDR3 reads TGTGCCAGCAGCTTGGGTTCGGGGGTCTCGAACACTGAAGCTTTCTTT.

CDR3 residues: CASRGASGGDEQFF. CDR3 nucleotides: TGTGCCAGCCGAGGGGCGAGCGGGGGAGATGAGCAGTTCTTC. The gene calls are TRBV3-1 (or the pseudogene TRBV3-2) and TRBJ2-1; TRBD2 aligns across 8 bases. After removal of 8 bases from V and 8 bases from J, the junction contained 11 bases not matched to a gene. Germline loops: CDR1 LGHDT, CDR2 YNNKEL (reference sequence). The CDR3 has 14 amino acids.

The chain combines TRBV6-5 with TRBJ2-7; possible D gene TRBD2, 5 bases. CDR3 length: 14 residues. V gave up 0 bases and J gave up 7 bases, with 13 bases separating them. CDR1 MNHEY and CDR2 SVGAGI come from the germline V gene. The CDR3 DNA is TGTGCCAGCAGTTACTCGTCCGGGAAGAGGGAGCAGTACTTC. This codes for CASSYSSGKREQYF.

The sample holds a few counts of this clone. The chain uses TRBV5-1 and TRBJ2-3, with D perhaps matching TRBD1 (5 bases). Looked up from germline, CDR1 is SGHRS and CDR2 is YFSETQ. The CDR3 is made up of 14 amino acids. Trimming took off 0 bases at V and 3 bases at J, with 8 bases between the two ends. The CDR3 loop is CASSLAQGTDTQYF. In DNA, the CDR3 is TGCGCCAGCAGCTTGGCGCAGGGAACAGATACGCAGTATTTT.

The rearrangement joins TRBV15 to TRBJ2-5, with D unclear. Germline values: CDR1 LNHNV, CDR2 YYDKDF (reference sequence). V was pared by 0 bases and J by 5 bases, with 4 bases between. This CDR3 is built from 12 residues. CDR3 DNA sequence: TGTGCCACCAGCAGAGATCGTGAGACCCAGTACTTC. Its translation is CATSRDRETQYF.

This clone came up a few times. This chain links TRBV5-1 with TRBJ2-2, with D possibly matching TRBD1 (5 bases). CDR1 and CDR2 from the germline V gene are SGHRS and YFSETQ. The V gene lost 5 bases and the J gene lost 5 bases, with 13 bases spanning the gap. This CDR3 has 14 residues. The CDR3 sequence: CASRIAGRTGELFF. DNA for the CDR3: TGCGCCAGCAGGATAGCAGGGCGAACCGGGGAGCTGTTTTTT. Full variable domain (rest looked up from reference TRBV5-1 and TRBJ2-2): KAGVTQTPRYLIKTRGQQVTLSCSPISGHRSVSWYQQTPGQGLQFLFEYFSETQRNKGNFPGRFSGRQFSNSRSEMNVSTLELGDSALYLCASRIAGRTGELFFGEGSRLTVL.